At least ten counts were recorded for the clone carrying this TCR beta chain. Its antigen remains unidentified. The sample belongs to a study of response to subunit inactivated influenza vaccine. Study-wide results and caveats: The authors suggested that few new T cells are recruited per seasonal influenza vaccination.

TCRdb fed the RT-PCR reads into MiXCR, producing one record per CDR3 protein. This sample has 700,000 to 900,000 distinct CDR3 sequences, with roughly 20% found just once. Trimming took 6 bases from V and 5 from J, leaving 14 bases between them. This CDR3 is built from 12 residues. CDR1 is SQVTM, CDR2 ANQGSEA, per germline. This TCR came from a man in his fifties or sixties who received an inactivated influenza vaccine. The sequencing used PBMCs from blood, collected around 5 days after vaccination. V usage is TRBV29-1 and J usage is TRBJ2-7; D is possibly TRBD2 (5 bases). The CDR3 region is CSVDEGGDEQYF. DNA for the CDR3: TGCAGCGTCGACGAGGGTGGCGACGAGCAGTACTTC.